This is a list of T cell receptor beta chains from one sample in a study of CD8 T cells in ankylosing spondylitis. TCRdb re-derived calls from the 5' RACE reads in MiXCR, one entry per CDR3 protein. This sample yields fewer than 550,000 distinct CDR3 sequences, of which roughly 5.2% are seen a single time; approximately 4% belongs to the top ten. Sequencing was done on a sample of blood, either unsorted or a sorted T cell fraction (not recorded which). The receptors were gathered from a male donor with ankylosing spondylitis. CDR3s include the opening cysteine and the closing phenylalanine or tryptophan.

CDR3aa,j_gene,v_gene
CASGSMSWDYTF,TRBJ1-2,TRBV6-6
CASVGVGLTEAFF,TRBJ1-1,TRBV2
CASSLRGFGTQYF,TRBJ2-5,TRBV7-2
CASSVGGRTGANVLTF,TRBJ2-6,TRBV9
CSVATSGYNEQFF,TRBJ2-1,TRBV29-1
CASDRGVNTEAFF,TRBJ1-1,TRBV5-6
CASSTLGQGNYGYTF,TRBJ1-2,TRBV7-9
CSVLDRGRPGRTNEQYF,TRBJ2-7,TRBV29-1
CASSHSGPQHF,TRBJ1-5,TRBV6-2/TRBV6-3
CATMGPSNYGYTF,TRBJ1-2,TRBV3-1
CASSLGTVATNEKLFF,TRBJ1-4,TRBV5-1
CAISVEQGYNEQFF,TRBJ2-1,TRBV10-3
CASSIRPTGTGPPVDTQYF,TRBJ2-3,TRBV5-1
CASSGLAVYNEQFF,TRBJ2-1,TRBV7-8